These T cell receptor beta chains were read from a single sample in a study of neurological immune-mediated disorders. TCRdb reprocessed the 5' RACE reads via MiXCR and lists one record per CDR3 protein. The sample carries 15,000 to 20,000 distinct CDR3 sequences, less than 15% recorded once. Sample: CD4+ T cells from blood. The receptors derive from a woman in her sixties or seventies with HTLV-1-associated myelopathy (HAM/TSP). Both conserved end residues are part of each CDR3. D genes are given only for firm matches. Clone size is shown for a subset of rows, as once, few, many or a class of expanded clone.

j_gene	d_gene	abundance	v_gene	CDR3aa	CDR3nt
TRBJ2-3	.	.	TRBV5-1	CASSFYICSAPLAGPLTDTQYF	.
TRBJ1-4	TRBD1	medium-sized	TRBV5-1	CASSWTGGNEKLFF	TGCGCCAGCAGCTGGACAGGGGGGAATGAAAAACTGTTTTTT
TRBJ1-4	TRBD1	medium-sized	TRBV20-1	CSASSHRGATNEKLFF	TGCAGTGCTAGCTCGCACAGGGGGGCAACTAATGAAAAACTGTTTTTT
TRBJ1-1	.	many	TRBV19	CASTRTGFSTEAFF	TGTGCCAGTACCAGAACAGGGTTCAGCACTGAAGCTTTCTTT
TRBJ2-1	TRBD1	many	TRBV20-1	CSAKGQGIRGEQFF	TGCAGTGCTAAAGGACAGGGTATCAGGGGTGAGCAGTTCTTC
TRBJ1-3	TRBD1	medium-sized	TRBV20-1	CSARDRDRVSGNTIYF	TGCAGTGCTAGAGACCGGGACAGGGTCTCTGGAAACACCATATATTTT
TRBJ2-3	TRBD1	many	TRBV2	CASSDFGTGTDTQYF	TGTGCCAGCAGTGATTTCGGGACAGGCACAGATACGCAGTATTTT
TRBJ2-7	.	many	TRBV5-1	CASSLVGLEEQYF	TGCGCCAGCAGCTTGGTTGGGTTGGAGGAGCAGTACTTC
TRBJ1-2	TRBD1	large	TRBV20-1	CSAGGGYGYIF	TGCAGTGCAGGGGGCGGGTATGGCTACATCTTC
TRBJ2-3	.	.	TRBV20-1	CSARDQAEGGDTQYF	TGCAGTGCTAGAGATCAAGCGGAGGGAGGAGATACGCAGTATTTT
TRBJ2-3	TRBD2	.	TRBV5-1	CASRRGTDTQYF	TGCGCCAGCAGGCGGGGGACAGATACGCAGTATTTT
TRBJ2-3	TRBD1	.	TRBV27	CASSPTGGSDTQYF	TGTGCCAGCAGTCCGACAGGGGGATCAGATACGCAGTATTTT
TRBJ1-1	.	many	TRBV12-3/TRBV12-4	CASIPTWVGGTEAFF	TGTGCCAGCATCCCGACCTGGGTTGGGGGCACTGAAGCTTTCTTT
TRBJ1-5	.	many	TRBV7-6	CASSFANQPQHF	TGTGCCAGCAGCTTTGCCAATCAGCCCCAGCATTTT
TRBJ2-1	TRBD1	many	TRBV14	CASSPTGLVEQFF	TGTGCCAGCAGTCCGACAGGGTTGGTTGAGCAGTTCTTC
TRBJ2-3	.	many	TRBV20-1	CSASSGDLNRADTQYF	TGCAGTGCTAGTAGTGGGGACCTCAATAGGGCAGATACGCAGTATTTT
TRBJ1-2	TRBD1	many	TRBV27	CASSLQTGGNYGYTF	TGTGCCAGCAGTTTACAGACAGGGGGTAACTATGGCTACACCTTC
TRBJ2-5	.	medium-sized	TRBV5-1	CASSGARGRQETQYF	TGCGCCAGCAGCGGGGCTCGGGGTCGGCAAGAGACCCAGTACTTC
TRBJ2-7	.	many	TRBV9	CASSVRFEGNEQYF	TGTGCCAGCAGCGTACGCTTTGAGGGCAACGAGCAGTACTTC
TRBJ1-1	.	many	TRBV7-2	CASSFYICSVDRDMNTEAFF	.
TRBJ1-1	.	many	TRBV20-1	CSASGGRGTEAFF	TGCAGTGCTAGTGGCGGCAGGGGAACTGAAGCTTTCTTT
TRBJ2-1	TRBD1	many	TRBV5-1	CASSARQGIEQFF	TGCGCCAGCAGCGCCAGACAGGGGATTGAGCAGTTCTTC
TRBJ2-7	.	many	TRBV29-1	CSVTAGVGYEQYF	TGCAGCGTTACGGCAGGGGTCGGCTACGAGCAGTACTTC
TRBJ2-7	TRBD2	many	TRBV11-3	CASSLGGTSGGPWNEQYF	TGTGCCAGCAGCTTAGGAGGGACTAGCGGGGGCCCCTGGAACGAGCAGTACTTC
TRBJ1-1	.	many	TRBV5-1	CASSFGLNTEAFF	TGCGCCAGCAGCTTTGGTTTGAACACTGAAGCTTTCTTT
TRBJ2-1	TRBD2	.	TRBV20-1	CSASPSGGAMNEQFF	TGCAGTGCGAGTCCAAGCGGGGGGGCCATGAATGAGCAGTTCTTC
TRBJ2-7	.	many	TRBV10-3	CAISESHSLSYEQYF	TGTGCCATCAGTGAGTCGCACAGTCTCTCCTACGAGCAGTACTTC
TRBJ2-2	TRBD2	many	TRBV24-1	CATSGGAGVVGELFF	TGTGCCACCAGTGGAGGAGCGGGAGTGGTCGGGGAGCTGTTTTTT
TRBJ1-1	.	many	TRBV12-3/TRBV12-4	CASSLNLNTEAFF	TGTGCCAGCAGTTTAAATCTGAACACTGAAGCTTTCTTT